The rows below give T cell receptor beta chains drawn from one sample of a study of cytomegalovirus exposure and HLA in healthy donors. Assay used: immunoSEQ multiplex PCR; TCRdb lists only in-frame clones, some missing. Its listing shows 100,000 to 150,000 clones. Material: PBMCs. These receptors all stem from a man between 35 and 55 years old in good health and CMV-seronegative. Both conserved end residues are part of each CDR3. Fields, in order: V gene, J gene, CDR3 length, D gene, CDR3 DNA, CDR3 protein. A D gene is named only where the DNA matches it firmly.

TRBV10-3	TRBJ2-7	14	TRBD2	TGTGCCATCAGAGCCAGCGGGAGTGCCTGGGAGCAGTACTTC	CAIRASGSAWEQYF
TRBV5-1	TRBJ1-6	14	TRBD1	TGCGCCAGCAGACCCGACAGGGGTAATTCACCCCTCCACTTT	CASRPDRGNSPLHF
TRBV18	TRBJ2-7	12	.	TGTGCCAGCTCCAGACTAGGCCACGAGCAGTACTTC	CASSRLGHEQYF
TRBV2	TRBJ2-3	17	TRBD2	TGTGCCAGCAGTACAAGCCGGGGCGGGAGTAGCACAGATACGCAGTATTTT	CASSTSRGGSSTDTQYF
TRBV7-9	TRBJ2-1	15	TRBD2	TGTGCCAGCAGCTTAGGGACTAGCCCGGGGGAAGAGCAGTTCTTC	CASSLGTSPGEEQFF
TRBV7-9	TRBJ2-1	18	TRBD2	TGTGCCAGCAGCTTACCCCCAGCGGGAGGGCCGTCCTACAATGAGCAGTTCTTC	CASSLPPAGGPSYNEQFF
TRBV7-2	TRBJ2-1	17	TRBD2	TGTGCCAGCAGCTTAGTGCGGCGGGAGGGCCCCTACAATGAGCAGTTCTTC	CASSLVRREGPYNEQFF
TRBV7-9	TRBJ2-1	15	TRBD2	TGTGCCAGCAGTCCCGGGACTAGCGGGAGCAATGAGCAGTTCTTC	CASSPGTSGSNEQFF
TRBV5-4	TRBJ2-7	15	.	TGTGCCAGCAGCTTAGGTAGGACATCCGACTACGAGCAGTACTTC	CASSLGRTSDYEQYF
TRBV10-2	TRBJ2-2	20	TRBD2	TGCGCCAGCAGTGAGTCGCCCCTAGCGGGACCGGAAGGAAAGGCCGGGGAGCTGTTTTTT	CASSESPLAGPEGKAGELFF
TRBV5-6	TRBJ1-5	15	TRBD1	TGTGCCAGCAGCATGGGGGACAGGTCGGCTCAGCCCCAGCATTTT	CASSMGDRSAQPQHF
TRBV29-1	TRBJ2-7	14	.	TGCAGCGTTGAGATTCAGGGATCCTATAGGGAGCAGTACTTC	CSVEIQGSYREQYF
TRBV4-2	TRBJ1-4	14	TRBD1	TGTGCCAGCAGCTCGGACAGGGGGCTTGAAAAACTGTTTTTT	CASSSDRGLEKLFF
TRBV5-1	TRBJ2-1	13	TRBD1	TGCGCCACCAGACAGGGGGCCAACAATGAGCAGTTCTTC	CATRQGANNEQFF
TRBV5-4	TRBJ2-6	14	.	TGTGCCAGCAGCTTCTTCGCTGGGGCCAACGTCCTGACTTTC	CASSFFAGANVLTF
TRBV7-9	TRBJ1-2	15	.	TGTGCCAGCGGCCCCCGGGCTGTAGGGGCGTATGGCTACACCTTC	CASGPRAVGAYGYTF
TRBV7-9	TRBJ1-4	16	TRBD1	TGTGCCAGCACCTCAGTCCCGGGACAGGGGAAGGGGGAACTGTTTTTT	CASTSVPGQGKGELFF
TRBV2	TRBJ2-1	15	TRBD2	TGTGCCAGCAGGCGGGGACTAGCGGGAGACAATGAGCAGTTCTTC	CASRRGLAGDNEQFF
TRBV6-6	TRBJ2-7	16	TRBD2	TGTGCCAGCAGTTACTTGTCTAGCGGAGAGCCCTACGAGCAGTACTTC	CASSYLSSGEPYEQYF
TRBV30	TRBJ2-7	19	.	TGTGCCTGGAGTCCCCCGAGGGGCATTCATGGGGGCTCGGTCGACGAGCAGTACTTC	CAWSPPRGIHGGSVDEQYF
TRBV5-1	TRBJ1-1	14	TRBD1	TGCGCCAGCAGCTTACAGGGGGGGGTCACTGAAGCTTTCTTT	CASSLQGGVTEAFF
TRBV6-6	TRBJ2-7	14	.	TGTGCCAGCAGCCGGGACAAAGGGACCTACGAGCAGTACTTC	CASSRDKGTYEQYF
TRBV5-1	TRBJ2-2	18	.	TGCGCCAGCAGCTCCGGTTGGGGGGGCAGGCAGAACACCGGGGAGCTGTTTTTT	CASSSGWGGRQNTGELFF
TRBV7-9	TRBJ2-7	13	.	TGTGCCAGCAGGACAGTTAGCTCCTACGAGCAGTACTTC	CASRTVSSYEQYF
TRBV6-6	TRBJ1-1	15	.	TGTGCCAGCAGGGAAAGACAGCTCCAAATCATTGAAGCTTTCTTT	CASRERQLQIIEAFF
TRBV5-8	TRBJ2-7	16	TRBD2	TGTGCCAGCACCCCCGAAGTGCAAGCGGGGAGATACGAGCAGTACTTC	CASTPEVQAGRYEQYF
TRBV27	TRBJ1-1	14	.	TGTGCCAGCCACCGTGGGGGGGTGGGAACTGAAGCTTTCTTT	CASHRGGVGTEAFF
TRBV19	TRBJ2-6	16	.	TGTGCCAGTACCATTGACAGAGTCTCTGGGGCCAACGTCCTGACTTTC	CASTIDRVSGANVLTF
TRBV5-1	TRBJ2-1	16	.	TGCGCCAGCAGCACCGGCGGGGGACGAGGGGGCAATGAGCAGTTCTTC	CASSTGGGRGGNEQFF
TRBV2	TRBJ1-5	18	TRBD1	TGTGCCAGCAGTGAAAGCCCCCCCGGGACAGGTTGGCATCAGCCCCAGCATTTT	CASSESPPGTGWHQPQHF
TRBV11-2	TRBJ1-2	16	TRBD1	TGTGCCAGCAGCTGGACAGGGTCGGGCGCTAACTATGGCTACACCTTC	CASSWTGSGANYGYTF
TRBV11-3	TRBJ1-1	13	.	TGTGCCAGCAGCTTTCCAATGGAGACTGAAGCTTTCTTT	CASSFPMETEAFF
TRBV10-2	TRBJ2-7	14	TRBD2	TGCGCCAGCAGCCCCGGGACGGGGGGTTACGAGCAGTACTTC	CASSPGTGGYEQYF
TRBV28	TRBJ2-7	14	TRBD2	TGTGCCAGCATTCCGGGACTAGCGGTCTACGAGCAGTACTTC	CASIPGLAVYEQYF
TRBV5-5	TRBJ2-7	15	TRBD2	TGTGCCAGCAGCTCGACAGTCGGGGGGGGCTACGAGCAGTACTTC	CASSSTVGGGYEQYF
TRBV27	TRBJ1-1	17	TRBD1	TGTGCCAGCAGTGCCCGGACAGGGGGAATTGGGAACACTGAAGCTTTCTTT	CASSARTGGIGNTEAFF
TRBV27	TRBJ1-2	18	.	TGTGCCAGCAGTTTACTGGCTATGGGGGGGGCGAAGCGTAGTGGCTACACCTTC	CASSLLAMGGAKRSGYTF
TRBV5-1	TRBJ2-1	18	.	TGCGCCAGCAGCCCAGGGGTGCAAGGAATAAGCTCCTACAATGAGCAGTTCTTC	CASSPGVQGISSYNEQFF
TRBV6-4	TRBJ1-4	15	.	TGTGCCAGCAGTGACTTGGCCGCAACTAATGAAAAACTGTTTTTT	CASSDLAATNEKLFF
TRBV11-2	TRBJ2-1	13	.	TGTGCCACACATTCAGGGTCCTACAATGAGCAGTTCTTC	CATHSGSYNEQFF
TRBV6-5	TRBJ2-7	14	TRBD1	TGTGCCAGCGGGAGGGACAGGGAGCTCTCCGAGCAGTACTTC	CASGRDRELSEQYF
TRBV2	TRBJ2-6	15	.	TGTGCCAGCAGGGGGCGGACCTCTGGGGCCAACGTCCTGACTTTC	CASRGRTSGANVLTF
TRBV5-1	TRBJ1-2	15	TRBD1	TGCGCCAGCAGTACCGACGGACAGGCCTTTAGGAGCTACACCTTC	CASSTDGQAFRSYTF